This TCR beta chain came from a study of blood T cell repertoires in COVID-19. The V gene's germline CDR1 is SEHNR and CDR2 FQNEAQ (reference sequence). Trimming removed 0 bases from V and 5 bases from J, with 13 bases in between. The CDR3 has 15 residues. Per the original methods: Scientists estimated how many nucleated cells there were by amplifying reference gene primers. Method: immunoSEQ multiplex PCR; TCRdb's copy keeps in-frame clones and lacks some. The DNA was the basis for D and trimming; V, J and clone size are from that table. The table includes some 70,000 clones, around 86% detected once.

Sequenced sample: peripheral blood. This sequence was found in a man in his fifties with active COVID-19. This chain connects TRBV7-9 to TRBJ2-5; TRBD2 might be the D (5 bases). CDR3 protein: CASSLALKRGETQYF. The CDR3, as DNA: TGTGCCAGCAGCTTAGCGCTGAAGCGCGGGGAGACCCAGTACTTC.